This T cell receptor (beta chain) was profiled in a study of T cell changes during pregnancy in multiple sclerosis. Produced via immunoSEQ multiplex PCR; TCRdb's table is partial and in-frame only. The repertoire includes approximately 62,000 clones, 93% of them detected once, and more than 3% sits in the top ten. The ends lost 0 bases at V and 5 bases at J; junction bases unmatched: 9. CDR1 is SGDLS, CDR2 YYNGEE, per germline. CDR3 size: 16 residues. This clone qualifies as medium-sized. The material was CD8+ T cells from peripheral blood mononuclear cells, obtained in the second trimester of pregnancy. The chain uses TRBV9 and TRBJ2-5; TRBD2 matches 8 bases. This clonotype originated in a female donor with multiple sclerosis, enrolled in a pregnancy study. The CDR3 DNA sequence: TGTGCCAGCAGCGTAGGAAACGGGGGGGCCTTGGAGACCCAGTACTTC. It encodes CASSVGNGGALETQYF.